A single sample is the source of the 10 T cell receptor beta chains below, sequenced in a study of T-cell reconstitution after alpha-beta-depleted transplantation in children. Unique molecular identifiers featured in how the TCRbeta library was prepared. One entry per CDR3 protein, called by TCRdb with MiXCR from the PCR reads. The profile shows roughly 490,000 distinct CDR3 sequences, roughly 10% of them singletons. The sequences come from PBMCs, mostly from graft donor cells, collected 180 days after TCRalphabeta/CD19-depleted stem cell transplant. These receptors were collected from a female patient between 2 and 15 years old who had a stem cell transplant for aplastic anemia, so the T cells may come from the graft donor.

Only a few counts were recorded for this clonotype. The chain is built from TRBV9 and TRBJ1-6; weak D call: TRBD1 (5 bases). Germline loops: CDR1 SGDLS, CDR2 YYNGEE. The V end was cut by 3 bases, the J end by 11 bases, with 18 bases between. The CDR3 is 15 residues long. CDR3 in amino acids: CASSAGAGGATPLHF. CDR3 in DNA: TGTGCCAGCAGCGCCGGGGCAGGTGGGGCAACACCCCTCCACTTT.

Ten or more counts support this clonotype. V gene TRBV5-1 combines with J gene TRBJ2-3; the match to TRBD1 covers 9 bases. Trimming took 4 bases from V and 2 from J; bases not matched to a gene: 8. CDR3 length: 16 amino acids. Germline-derived CDR1 and CDR2 are SGHRS and YFSETQ. The CDR3 loop is CASSPGGQGYTDTQYF. The CDR3 DNA follows: TGCGCCAGCAGCCCGGGGGGACAGGGCTACACAGATACGCAGTATTTT.

The chain couples TRBV27 to TRBJ1-4; 7 nucleotides agree with TRBD1. From germline, CDR1 is MNHEY and CDR2 SMNVEV (reference sequence). J gave up 4 bases and V 4 bases, and 6 bases lay outside the gene matches. This CDR3 spans 15 amino acids. In DNA, the CDR3 is TGTGCCAGCAGTTGGAACAGGGGACTTAATGAAAAACTGTTTTTT. Translating gives CASSWNRGLNEKLFF.

The genes are TRBV7-8 and TRBJ1-5; D is unclear. V lost 5 bases to trimming and J lost 7 bases, with 12 bases between them. This CDR3 comprises 13 residues. CDR1 SGHVS and CDR2 FQNEAQ come from the germline V gene. CDR3 sequence (DNA): TGTGCCAGCAGCACTTGGGAGCGGCAGCCCCAGCATTTT. Translating gives CASSTWERQPQHF. Full variable domain (outside the CDR3, taken from reference TRBV7-8 and TRBJ1-5): GAGVSQSPRYKVAKRGQDVALRCDPISGHVSLFWYQQALGQGPEFLTYFQNEAQLDKSGLPSDRFFAERPEGSVSTLKIQRTQQEDSAVYLCASSTWERQPQHFGDGTRLSIL.

This clonotype was recorded at least ten times. The genes are TRBV20-1 and TRBJ2-1; unclear D gene. The ends were cut back, 2 bases at V and 4 bases at J, with 12 bases in the middle. This CDR3 contains 14 residues. From germline, CDR1 is DFQATT and CDR2 SNEGSKA (reference sequence). Written as DNA, the CDR3 is TGCAGTGCTAGAATTTGGCTAGATTACAATGAGCAGTTCTTC. Translation gives CSARIWLDYNEQFF.

A few counts support this clonotype. The chain recombines TRBV20-1 with TRBJ2-1; 11 nucleotides align to TRBD2. Per germline, CDR1 DFQATT and CDR2 SNEGSKA (reference sequence). V gave up 0 bases and J gave up 3 bases; unmatched junction bases: 7. The CDR3 sequence is 17 residues long. CDR3 residues: CSARDLIAGGNYNEQFF. CDR3 in DNA: TGCAGTGCTAGAGACCTCATAGCGGGAGGGAACTACAATGAGCAGTTCTTC.

This clonotype was picked up a small number of times. The chain has TRBV6-2 or TRBV6-3 and TRBJ1-5, with no clear D. CDR3 length: 15 residues. Per germline, CDR1 MNHEY and CDR2 SVGEGT. The germline V and J ends were trimmed by 3 bases and 0 bases, with 9 bases remaining between them. Here the CDR3 reads CASSYRSYSNQPQHF. The CDR3 bases are TGTGCCAGCAGTTATCGCAGCTATAGCAATCAGCCCCAGCATTTT.

This clonotype was seen repeatedly, ten times or more. The V gene is TRBV25-1, the J gene TRBJ2-5; D possibly corresponds to TRBD1 (5 bases). Trimming removed 2 bases from V and 0 bases from J, with 7 bases in between. Germline loops: CDR1 MGHDK, CDR2 SYGVNS. The CDR3 has 14 amino acids. CDR3 sequence (DNA): TGTGCCAGCAGTGAACTCAGGGACCAAGAGACCCAGTACTTC. Encoded protein: CASSELRDQETQYF.

The chain joins TRBV20-1 to TRBJ2-7, with D possibly being TRBD1 (6 bases). V was clipped by 6 bases and J by 2 bases, with 11 bases between them. From germline, CDR1 is DFQATT and CDR2 SNEGSKA (reference sequence). CDR3 length: 12 residues. CDR3 nucleotide sequence: TGCAGTGCCCAACAGGGAGCCTACGAGCAGTACTTC. The encoded protein is CSAQQGAYEQYF.

In this sample, this clonotype turned up a few times. The gene calls are TRBV10-1 and TRBJ2-3; no clear D gene. From germline, CDR1 is WNHNN and CDR2 SYGVQD (reference sequence). V lost 4 bases and J lost 6, with 11 bases in between. The length of the CDR3 is 13 residues. CDR3 sequence reads: CASSGRQMDTQYF. In DNA, the CDR3 is TGCGCCAGCAGTGGCCGACAAATGGATACGCAGTATTTT.